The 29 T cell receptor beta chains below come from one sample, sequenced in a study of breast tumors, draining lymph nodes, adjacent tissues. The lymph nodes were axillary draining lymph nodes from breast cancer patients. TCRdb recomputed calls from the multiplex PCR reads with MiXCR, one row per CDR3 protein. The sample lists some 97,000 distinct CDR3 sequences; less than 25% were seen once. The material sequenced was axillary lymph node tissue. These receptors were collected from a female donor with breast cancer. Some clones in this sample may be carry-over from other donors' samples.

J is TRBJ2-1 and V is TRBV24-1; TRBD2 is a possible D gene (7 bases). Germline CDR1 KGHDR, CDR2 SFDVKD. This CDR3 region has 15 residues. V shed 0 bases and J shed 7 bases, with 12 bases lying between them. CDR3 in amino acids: CATSDLWGGQNEQFF. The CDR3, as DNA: TGTGCCACCAGTGATTTGTGGGGGGGCCAGAATGAGCAGTTCTTC.

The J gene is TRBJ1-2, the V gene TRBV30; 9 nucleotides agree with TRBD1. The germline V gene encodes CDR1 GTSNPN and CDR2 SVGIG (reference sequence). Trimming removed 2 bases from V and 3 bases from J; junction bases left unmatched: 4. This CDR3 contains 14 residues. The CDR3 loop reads CAWSFTGGHYGYTF. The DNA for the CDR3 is TGTGCCTGGAGTTTTACAGGGGGCCACTATGGCTACACCTTC. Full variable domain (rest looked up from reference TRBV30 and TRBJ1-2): SQTIHQWPATLVQPVGSPLSLECTVEGTSNPNLYWYRQAAGRGLQLLFYSVGIGQISSEVPQNLSASRPQDRQFILSSKKLLLSDSGFYLCAWSFTGGHYGYTFGSGTRLTVV.

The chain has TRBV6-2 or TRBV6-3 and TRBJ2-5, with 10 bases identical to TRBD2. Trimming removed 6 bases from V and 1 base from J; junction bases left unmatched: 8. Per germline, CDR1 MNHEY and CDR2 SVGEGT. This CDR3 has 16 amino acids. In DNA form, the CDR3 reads TGTGCCAGCAGCACCCACCGGACTAGCGGCCAAGAGACCCAGTACTTC. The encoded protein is CASSTHRTSGQETQYF.

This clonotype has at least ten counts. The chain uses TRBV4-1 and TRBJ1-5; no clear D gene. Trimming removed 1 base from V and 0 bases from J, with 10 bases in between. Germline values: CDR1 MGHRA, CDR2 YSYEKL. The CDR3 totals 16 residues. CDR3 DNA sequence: TGCGCCAGCAGCCAAGTTCATGGCTATAGCAATCAGCCCCAGCATTTT. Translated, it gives CASSQVHGYSNQPQHF.

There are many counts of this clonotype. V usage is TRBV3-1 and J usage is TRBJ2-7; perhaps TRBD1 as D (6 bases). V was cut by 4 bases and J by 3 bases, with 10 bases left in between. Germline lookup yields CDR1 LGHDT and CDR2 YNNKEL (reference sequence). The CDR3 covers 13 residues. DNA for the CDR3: TGTGCCAGCAGCCGGGGACACTTCTACGAGCAGTACTTC. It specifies CASSRGHFYEQYF.

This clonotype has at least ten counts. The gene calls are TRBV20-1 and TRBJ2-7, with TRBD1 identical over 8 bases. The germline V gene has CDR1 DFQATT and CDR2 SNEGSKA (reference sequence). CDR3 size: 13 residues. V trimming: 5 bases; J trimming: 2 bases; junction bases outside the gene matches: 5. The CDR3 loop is CSAGGQGPYEQYF. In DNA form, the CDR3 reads TGCAGTGCTGGCGGACAGGGCCCCTACGAGCAGTACTTC.

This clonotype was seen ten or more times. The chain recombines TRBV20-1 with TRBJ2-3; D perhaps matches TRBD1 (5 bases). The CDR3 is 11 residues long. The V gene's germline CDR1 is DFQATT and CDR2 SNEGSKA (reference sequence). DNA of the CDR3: TGCCGGACCGCCAGGGCAGATACGCAGTATTTT. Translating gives CRTARADTQYF.

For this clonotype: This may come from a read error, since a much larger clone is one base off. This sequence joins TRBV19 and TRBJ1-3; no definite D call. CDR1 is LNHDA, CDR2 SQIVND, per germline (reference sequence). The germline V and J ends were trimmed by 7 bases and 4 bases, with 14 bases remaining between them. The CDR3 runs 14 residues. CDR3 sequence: CASTAVSAGNTIYF. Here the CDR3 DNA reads TGTGCCAGTACCGCCGTTTCGGCCGGAAACACCATATATTTT. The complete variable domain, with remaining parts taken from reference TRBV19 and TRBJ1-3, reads DGGITQSPKYLFRKEGQNVTLSCEQNLNHDAMYWYRQDPGQGLRLIYYSQIVNDFQKGDIAEGYSVSREKKESFPLTVTSAQKNPTAFYLCASTAVSAGNTIYFGEGSWLTVV.

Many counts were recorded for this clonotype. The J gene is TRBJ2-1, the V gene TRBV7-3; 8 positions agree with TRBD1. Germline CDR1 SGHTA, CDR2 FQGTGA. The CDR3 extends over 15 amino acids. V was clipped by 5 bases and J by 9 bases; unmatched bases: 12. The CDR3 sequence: CASSKTGALPAEQFF. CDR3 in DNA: TGTGCCAGCAGCAAGACAGGGGCCCTACCGGCTGAGCAGTTCTTC.

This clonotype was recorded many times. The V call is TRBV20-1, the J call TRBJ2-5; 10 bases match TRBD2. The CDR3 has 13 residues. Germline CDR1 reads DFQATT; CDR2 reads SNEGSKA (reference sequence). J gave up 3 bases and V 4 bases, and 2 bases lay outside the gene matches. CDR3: CSAILAGKETQYF. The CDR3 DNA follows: TGCAGTGCTATACTAGCGGGGAAAGAGACCCAGTACTTC.

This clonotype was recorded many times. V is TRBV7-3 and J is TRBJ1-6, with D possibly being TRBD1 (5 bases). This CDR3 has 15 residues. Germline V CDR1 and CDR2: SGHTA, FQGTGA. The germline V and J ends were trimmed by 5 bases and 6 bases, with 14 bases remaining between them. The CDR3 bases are TGTGCCAGCAGCCCGGATCCCGGGGGTAATTCACCCCTCCACTTT. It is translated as CASSPDPGGNSPLHF.

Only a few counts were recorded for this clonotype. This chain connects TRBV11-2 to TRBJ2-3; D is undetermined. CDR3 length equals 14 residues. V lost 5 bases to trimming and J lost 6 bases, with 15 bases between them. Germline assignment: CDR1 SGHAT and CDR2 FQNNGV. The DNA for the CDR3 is TGTGCCAGCAGCCCCGAACTATCCGTGGATACGCAGTATTTT. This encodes CASSPELSVDTQYF.

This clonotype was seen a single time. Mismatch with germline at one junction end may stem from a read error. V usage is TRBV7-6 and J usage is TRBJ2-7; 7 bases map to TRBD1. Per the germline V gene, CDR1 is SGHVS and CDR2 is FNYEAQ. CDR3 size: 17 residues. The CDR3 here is CASSHPRDGTAPYERYF. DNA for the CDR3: TGTGCCAGCAGCCACCCCCGGGACGGGACAGCTCCTTACGAGCGGTACTTC.

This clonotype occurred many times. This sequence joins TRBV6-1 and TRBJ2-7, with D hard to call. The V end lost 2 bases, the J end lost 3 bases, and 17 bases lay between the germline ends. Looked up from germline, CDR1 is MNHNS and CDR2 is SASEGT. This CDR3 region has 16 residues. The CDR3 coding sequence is TGTGCCAGCAGTGAAACCGGGCTCACTGATTACTACGAGCAGTACTTC. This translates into CASSETGLTDYYEQYF.

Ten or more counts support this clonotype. CDR3: CASSLGANEQFF. The CDR3 DNA reads as TGTGCCAGCAGTTTAGGGGCCAATGAGCAGTTCTTC. V is TRBV12-3 or TRBV12-4 and J is TRBJ2-1; D unclear. The CDR3 is 12 residues long. V gave up 1 base and J gave up 6 bases, with 4 bases separating them.

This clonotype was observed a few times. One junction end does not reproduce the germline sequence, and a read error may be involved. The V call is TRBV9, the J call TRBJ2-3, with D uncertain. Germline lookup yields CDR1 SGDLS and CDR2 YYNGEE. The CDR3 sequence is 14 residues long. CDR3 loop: CASGEFFAADTQCF. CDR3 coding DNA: TGTGCCAGCGGCGAATTTTTTGCCGCAGATACGCAGTGTTTT.

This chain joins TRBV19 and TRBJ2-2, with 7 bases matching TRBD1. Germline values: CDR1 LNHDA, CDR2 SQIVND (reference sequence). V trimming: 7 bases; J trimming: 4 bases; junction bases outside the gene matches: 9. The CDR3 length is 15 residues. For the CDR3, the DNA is TGTGCCAGTACCATTACCGGGACAGCCACCGGGGAGCTGTTTTTT. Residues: CASTITGTATGELFF.

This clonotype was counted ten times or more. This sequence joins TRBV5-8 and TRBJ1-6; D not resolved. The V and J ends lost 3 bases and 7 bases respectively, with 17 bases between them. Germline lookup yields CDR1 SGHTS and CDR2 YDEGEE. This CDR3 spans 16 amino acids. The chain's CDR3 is CASSSAAVTRNSPLHF. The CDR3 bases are TGTGCCAGCAGCTCCGCTGCGGTTACGAGGAATTCACCCCTCCACTTT.

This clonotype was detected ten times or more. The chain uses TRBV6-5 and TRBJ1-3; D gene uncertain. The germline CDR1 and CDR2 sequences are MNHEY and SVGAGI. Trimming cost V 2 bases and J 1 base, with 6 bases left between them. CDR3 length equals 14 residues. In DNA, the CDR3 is TGTGCCAGCAGTTACGACTCATCTGGAAACACCATATATTTT. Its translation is CASSYDSSGNTIYF.

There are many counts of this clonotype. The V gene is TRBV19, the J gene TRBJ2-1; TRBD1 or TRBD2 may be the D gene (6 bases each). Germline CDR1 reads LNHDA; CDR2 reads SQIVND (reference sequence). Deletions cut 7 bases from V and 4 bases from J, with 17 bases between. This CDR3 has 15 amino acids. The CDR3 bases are TGTGCCAGTACCAGGGGAGGAACTTCATACAATGAGCAGTTCTTC. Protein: CASTRGGTSYNEQFF. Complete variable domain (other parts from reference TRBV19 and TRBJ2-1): DGGITQSPKYLFRKEGQNVTLSCEQNLNHDAMYWYRQDPGQGLRLIYYSQIVNDFQKGDIAEGYSVSREKKESFPLTVTSAQKNPTAFYLCASTRGGTSYNEQFFGPGTRLTVL.

CDR3 residues: CASSLDWEISPLHF. The CDR3, as DNA: TGTGCCAGCAGCTTGGACTGGGAGATTTCACCCCTCCACTTT. The rearrangement joins TRBV7-9 to TRBJ1-6; D not resolved. The CDR3 extends over 14 amino acids. Germline CDR1 reads SEHNR; CDR2 reads FQNEAQ (reference sequence). The V gene lost 3 bases and the J gene lost 9 bases, with 12 bases spanning the gap.

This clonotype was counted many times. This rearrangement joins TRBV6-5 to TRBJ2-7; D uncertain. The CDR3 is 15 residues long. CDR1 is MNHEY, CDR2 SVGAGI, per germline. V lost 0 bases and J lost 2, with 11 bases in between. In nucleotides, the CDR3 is TGTGCCAGCAGTTACTCGAAGGCTTGGGCCTACGAGCAGTACTTC. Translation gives CASSYSKAWAYEQYF.

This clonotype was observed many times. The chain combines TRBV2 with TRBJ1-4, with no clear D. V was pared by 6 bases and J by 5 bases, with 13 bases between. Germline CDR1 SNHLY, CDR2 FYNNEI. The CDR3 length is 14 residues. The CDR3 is CASSTPTFNEKLFF. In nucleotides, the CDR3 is TGTGCCAGCAGCACCCCGACCTTCAATGAAAAACTGTTTTTT.

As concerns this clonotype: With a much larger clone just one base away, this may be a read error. The CDR3 nucleotides read TGTGCCAGCAGCCCAGCAGGCCAAAGTAGGGATGAGCAGTTCTTC. Its translation: CASSPAGQSRDEQFF. The V gene is TRBV11-2, the J gene TRBJ2-1; D is uncertain. This CDR3 has 15 residues. In germline, CDR1 is SGHAT, CDR2 FQNNGV. Trimming took 5 bases from V and 8 from J, leaving 19 bases between them.

CDR3 bases: TGTGCCAGCAGTGAATCAGGGACAGTCTACGAGCAGTACTTC. It yields the protein CASSESGTVYEQYF. This chain connects TRBV6-1 to TRBJ2-7; 7 nucleotides match TRBD1. Losses at the gene ends were 2 bases for V and 3 bases for J; bases not matched to a gene: 4. The germline gives CDR1 MNHNS, CDR2 SASEGT. The CDR3 has 14 residues.

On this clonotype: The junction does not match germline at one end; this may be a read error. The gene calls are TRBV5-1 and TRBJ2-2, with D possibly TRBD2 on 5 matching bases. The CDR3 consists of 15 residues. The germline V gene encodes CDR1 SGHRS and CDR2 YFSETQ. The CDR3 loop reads CASSLEQTNTGELVF. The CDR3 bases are TGCGCCAGCAGCTTGGAACAGACGAACACCGGGGAGCTGGTTTTT.

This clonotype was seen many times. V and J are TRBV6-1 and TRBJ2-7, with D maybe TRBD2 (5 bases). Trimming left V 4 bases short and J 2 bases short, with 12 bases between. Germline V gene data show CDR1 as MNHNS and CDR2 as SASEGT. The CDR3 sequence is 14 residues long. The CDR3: CASSGLRSTYEQYF. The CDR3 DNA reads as TGTGCCAGCAGTGGACTACGGTCAACCTACGAGCAGTACTTC.

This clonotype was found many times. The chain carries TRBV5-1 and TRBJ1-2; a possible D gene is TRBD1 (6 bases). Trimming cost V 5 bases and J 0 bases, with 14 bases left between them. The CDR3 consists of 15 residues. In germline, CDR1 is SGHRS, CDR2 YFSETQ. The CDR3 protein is CASRPTDSPNYGYTF. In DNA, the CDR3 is TGCGCCAGCAGACCCACGGACAGCCCTAACTATGGCTACACCTTC.

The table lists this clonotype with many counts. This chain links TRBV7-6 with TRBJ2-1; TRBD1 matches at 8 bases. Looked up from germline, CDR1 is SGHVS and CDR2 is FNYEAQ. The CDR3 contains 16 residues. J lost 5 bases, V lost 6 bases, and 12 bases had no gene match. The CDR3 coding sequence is TGTGCCAGCAGTTCCTGGGCAGGGGGCAAGGACAATGAGCAGTTCTTC. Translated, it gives CASSSWAGGKDNEQFF.